The TCR beta chain under discussion was sequenced for a study of cytomegalovirus exposure and HLA in healthy donors. In the PCR, 60 Vbeta and 13 Jbeta primers were used. Clones were sequenced by immunoSEQ multiplex PCR, and TCRdb holds only the in-frame ones, with some missing. There are about 150,000 clones in the sample; approximately 80% occur only once, and 4.5% to 7% lies in the top ten. CDR1 and CDR2 (germline): LNHNV, YYDKDF (reference sequence). CDR3 size: 15 residues. Trimming took off 4 bases at V and 1 base at J, with 10 bases between the two ends. The sample was PBMCs. The sequence was collected from a woman in her forties in good health and CMV-seropositive. The chain combines TRBV15 with TRBJ2-2, with D tentatively TRBD1 (7 bases). CDR3 DNA: TGTGCCACCAGCATGCGGGACAGGAACACCGGGGAGCTGTTTTTT. This encodes CATSMRDRNTGELFF.